What follows are 29 T cell receptor beta chains derived from one specimen sequenced in a study of blood T cell repertoires in COVID-19. The assay was immunoSEQ multiplex PCR, and TCRdb's table has in-frame clones only and misses some. The table has approximately 500,000 clones, approximately 92% seen once. Specimen: peripheral blood. The source is a man aged 18 to 30 with COVID-19, enrolled during active disease.

This chain joins TRBV15 and TRBJ2-7; TRBD1 matches 8 bases. The V and J ends lost 3 bases and 3 bases, in that order; junction bases with no gene match: 10. This CDR3 is 16 amino acids long. Per germline, CDR1 LNHNV and CDR2 YYDKDF (reference sequence). The CDR3 is CATSRGWGTGVYEQYF. The CDR3 region has the DNA TGTGCCACCAGCAGGGGCTGGGGGACAGGCGTCTACGAGCAGTACTTC.

This rearrangement joins TRBV18 to TRBJ2-4, with a tentative D call TRBD1 (5 bases). V was clipped by 0 bases and J by 5 bases, with 8 bases between them. This CDR3 region has 14 residues. Germline-derived CDR1 and CDR2 are KGHSH and LQKENI. The CDR3 sequence: CASSPPGVENIQYF. CDR3 nucleotides: TGTGCCAGCTCACCACCAGGGGTGGAAAACATTCAGTACTTC.

V is TRBV2 and J is TRBJ2-7; D is perhaps TRBD2 (6 bases). This CDR3 comprises 12 residues. With 7 bases removed from V and 4 bases from J, the gap between germline ends came to 11 bases. Germline lookup yields CDR1 SNHLY and CDR2 FYNNEI. The CDR3 spells CASKEGLYEQYF. The DNA for the CDR3 is TGTGCCAGCAAGGAGGGGTTATACGAGCAGTACTTC.

The J gene is TRBJ2-1, the V gene TRBV9; 7 bases fit TRBD2. The CDR3 runs to 17 residues. V dropped 1 base and J dropped 2; count of bases not matched to a gene: 9. Germline V gene sequence: CDR1 SGDLS, CDR2 YYNGEE. CDR3 region: CASSVSAGSETYNEQFF. As DNA, the CDR3 is TGTGCCAGCAGCGTATCAGCGGGGAGTGAAACCTACAATGAGCAGTTCTTC. The full variable domain, in which reference TRBV9 and TRBJ2-1 provide the parts outside the CDR3, is DSGVTQTPKHLITATGQRVTLRCSPRSGDLSVYWYQQSLDQGLQFLIQYYNGEERAKGNILERFSAQQFPDLHSELNLSSLELGDSALYFCASSVSAGSETYNEQFFGPGTRLTVL.

The V gene is TRBV6-6, the J gene TRBJ1-4, with no clear D. The V gene's germline CDR1 is MNHNY and CDR2 SVGAGI (reference sequence). This CDR3 has 16 amino acids. Trimming pared 6 bases from V and 2 bases from J, leaving 16 bases between. For the CDR3, the DNA is TGTGCCAGCAGGTCACTGGGTACGGGGACTAATGAAAAACTGTTTTTT. Protein: CASRSLGTGTNEKLFF.

This clone was counted ten times or more. This chain uses TRBV13 with TRBJ2-7; 13 bases are a match to TRBD2. This CDR3 region has 15 residues. Unmatched junction bases numbered 5, after V lost 2 bases and J lost 7 bases. The germline CDR1 and CDR2 sequences are PRHDT and FYEKMQ (reference sequence). The CDR3 spells CASSLTSGGVREQYF. DNA for the CDR3: TGTGCCAGCAGCTTAACTAGCGGGGGGGTCAGAGAGCAGTACTTC.

For this clone: Other DNA variants within this sample encode the same CDR3. V and J are TRBV4-1 and TRBJ2-5, with 9 bases fitting TRBD2. After removal of 3 bases from V and 3 bases from J, the junction contained 2 bases not matched to a gene. The CDR3 extends over 14 amino acids. Germline CDR1 reads MGHRA; CDR2 reads YSYEKL. The CDR3 DNA is TGCGCCAGCAGCCAGGCGGGAGGGAAAGAGACCCAGTACTTC. It translates to CASSQAGGKETQYF.

J is TRBJ2-7 and V is TRBV19; 9 nucleotides match TRBD1. The trim removed 7 bases at V and 3 bases at J, leaving 10 bases unmatched. This CDR3 is 15 amino acids long. Germline V gives CDR1 LNHDA, CDR2 SQIVND (reference sequence). In nucleotides, the CDR3 is TGTGCCAGTACCCCCGGGACAGGGATTTTCTACGAGCAGTACTTC. Its translation: CASTPGTGIFYEQYF.

The rearrangement links TRBV25-1 to TRBJ2-5; possible D gene TRBD2, 6 bases. V was shortened by 7 bases and J by 2 bases, with 11 bases between the two germline ends. This CDR3 spans 13 amino acids. Looked up from germline, CDR1 is MGHDK and CDR2 is SYGVNS. In DNA form, the CDR3 reads TGTGCCAGCAACCGGGACTGGCAAGAGACCCAGTACTTC. It translates to CASNRDWQETQYF.

Comment on this clone: A read error may produce the germline difference seen at one junction end. This chain connects TRBV7-7 to TRBJ2-3; D not certain. This CDR3 region has 10 residues. Germline CDR1 and CDR2: SSHAT and FNYEAQ (reference sequence). The CDR3 sequence is CASTPRTQYF. In DNA form, the CDR3 reads TGTGCTAGCACCCCGCGTACGCAGTATTTT. Complete variable domain (other parts from reference TRBV7-7 and TRBJ2-3): GAGVSQSPRYKVTKRGQDVTLRCDPISSHATLYWYQQALGQGPEFLTYFNYEAQPDKSGLPSDRFSAERPEGSISTLTIQRTEQRDSAMYRCASTPRTQYFGPGTRLTVL.

This chain joins TRBV18 and TRBJ2-2; 8 bases are a match to TRBD2. Losses at the gene ends were 3 bases for V and 5 bases for J; bases not matched to a gene: 8. The CDR3 runs to 16 residues. Germline loops: CDR1 KGHSH, CDR2 LQKENI. The CDR3 DNA reads TGTGCCAGCTCACCGGCGGAATTAGCGGGAACCGGGGAGCTGTTTTTT. Its protein is CASSPAELAGTGELFF.

This clone has only one observation. The chain employs TRBV29-1 and TRBJ2-3; D gene uncertain. CDR1 is SQVTM and CDR2 is ANQGSEA in the germline V gene. The CDR3 runs to 14 residues. V lost 3 bases, J lost 0 bases, and 10 bases lay in between. The CDR3 nucleotides read TGCAGCGTTGAGGTCCGCGGCAGCACAGATACGCAGTATTTT. Translating gives CSVEVRGSTDTQYF.

The chain couples TRBV7-9 to TRBJ1-2; D may be TRBD1 (6 bases). This CDR3 comprises 12 residues. Trimming removed 5 bases from V and 7 bases from J, with 11 bases in between. Germline loops: CDR1 SEHNR, CDR2 FQNEAQ (reference sequence). The CDR3 nucleotides read TGTGCCAGCAGCCTTGGACAGTTTGGCTACACCTTC. Amino acids: CASSLGQFGYTF.

The rearrangement links TRBV19 to TRBJ2-7, with 10 bases matching TRBD2. The CDR3 length is 15 residues. V was pared by 3 bases and J by 3 bases, with 5 bases of the junction left unmatched. Looked up from germline, CDR1 is LNHDA and CDR2 is SQIVND (reference sequence). CDR3 protein: CASSMSASGSYEQYF. The CDR3 nucleotides are TGTGCCAGTAGTATGTCGGCTAGCGGGAGCTACGAGCAGTACTTC.

The genes are TRBV7-9 and TRBJ2-5; TRBD1 agrees at 8 bases. CDR3 length equals 15 residues. Germline lookup yields CDR1 SEHNR and CDR2 FQNEAQ (reference sequence). With 1 base clipped from V and 7 bases from J, the junction kept 8 bases outside the gene matches. The CDR3 reads CASSLETGASRTQYF. The CDR3 region has the DNA TGTGCCAGCAGCTTAGAGACAGGGGCCAGTCGGACCCAGTACTTC. Using reference TRBV7-9 and TRBJ2-5 for the parts outside the CDR3, the full variable domain is DTGVSQNPRHKITKRGQNVTFRCDPISEHNRLYWYRQTLGQGPEFLTYFQNEAQLEKSRLLSDRFSAERPKGSFSTLEIQRTEQGDSAMYLCASSLETGASRTQYFGPGTRLLVL.

In DNA, the CDR3 is TGTGCTAGTGGCCAAGGGACAGGGTATTCACCCCTCCACTTT. Its protein product is CASGQGTGYSPLHF. The V call is TRBV12-5, the J call TRBJ1-6, with 9 bases aligning to TRBD1. The V gene end was trimmed by 6 bases and the J gene end by 8 bases; junction bases not matched to a gene: 5. The CDR3 runs to 14 residues. Germline CDR1 and CDR2: LGHNT and FRNRAP.

This chain uses TRBV2 with TRBJ1-6; 7 bases agree with TRBD1. The CDR3 totals 14 residues. Trimming took 7 bases from V and 10 from J; bases not matched to a gene: 10. Germline V lookup: CDR1 SNHLY, CDR2 FYNNEI. This CDR3 is CASTTRTGDSPLHF. The CDR3 DNA reads as TGTGCCAGCACTACACGGACAGGTGACTCACCCCTCCACTTT.

This clone showed up just once. V is TRBV27 and J is TRBJ2-7; D possibly corresponds to TRBD2 (6 bases). Germline CDR1 is MNHEY and CDR2 is SMNVEV (reference sequence). This CDR3 is built from 17 residues. Trimming stripped 2 bases from V and 5 bases from J, with 22 bases between. As DNA, the CDR3 is TGTGCCAGCAGTTTACTTTTGTCGGGACTTCACAATAACGAGCAGTACTTC. Translated: CASSLLLSGLHNNEQYF.

For this clone: Distinct nucleotide sequences in the sample also encode this CDR3. The chain employs TRBV7-9 and TRBJ1-6, with 7 bases that match TRBD1. Germline values: CDR1 SEHNR, CDR2 FQNEAQ (reference sequence). CDR3 length equals 16 residues. With V trimmed by 1 base and J by 3 bases, 3 bases remained unmatched. In DNA, the CDR3 is TGTGCCAGCAGCTTAGGACAGGGCTTCTATAATTCACCCCTCCACTTT. Translation: CASSLGQGFYNSPLHF.

The rearrangement uses TRBV6-6 and TRBJ1-1; weak D call: TRBD1 (5 bases). The V and J ends lost 6 bases and 0 bases respectively, with 11 bases between them. The CDR3 is 14 residues long. Looked up from germline, CDR1 is MNHNY and CDR2 is SVGAGI (reference sequence). The chain's CDR3 is CASRPDNMNTEAFF. CDR3 in DNA: TGTGCCAGCAGGCCGGACAACATGAACACTGAAGCTTTCTTT.

The rearrangement joins TRBV29-1 to TRBJ1-6, with 8 bases that match TRBD1. With V trimmed by 6 bases and J by 6 bases, 4 bases remained unmatched. The CDR3 spans 13 residues. The germline CDR1 and CDR2 sequences are SQVTM and ANQGSEA. This CDR3 reads CSVRQGFNSPLHF. The CDR3 DNA is TGCAGCGTCAGACAGGGGTTTAATTCACCCCTCCACTTT. The whole variable domain, filled in from reference TRBV29-1 and TRBJ1-6, reads SAVISQKPSRDICQRGTSLTIQCQVDSQVTMMFWYRQQPGQSLTLIATANQGSEATYESGFVIDKFPISRPNLTFSTLTVSNMSPEDSSIYLCSVRQGFNSPLHFGNGTRLTVT.

The J gene is TRBJ2-1, the V gene TRBV7-9; TRBD1 matches at 7 bases. Germline lookup yields CDR1 SEHNR and CDR2 FQNEAQ (reference sequence). The V gene end was trimmed by 3 bases and the J gene end by 12 bases; junction bases not matched to a gene: 5. The length of the CDR3 is 12 residues. In DNA form, the CDR3 reads TGTGCCAGCAGCTTCCCCGGGACAGCGCAGTTCTTC. Translating it yields CASSFPGTAQFF.

The chain combines TRBV4-1 with TRBJ2-2, with TRBD1 matching 11 bases. Germline V gives CDR1 MGHRA, CDR2 YSYEKL. The CDR3 loop spans 17 amino acids. The J segment lost 6 bases and the V segment lost 1 base, leaving 7 bases of the junction unmatched. CDR3 coding DNA: TGCGCCAGCAGCCAAGCTTGGGACAGGGGGTTGTCCGGGGAGCTGTTTTTT. This encodes CASSQAWDRGLSGELFF.

The chain uses TRBV3-1 (or the pseudogene TRBV3-2) and TRBJ2-2; 7 bases fit TRBD1. Germline CDR1 and CDR2: LGHDT and YNNKEL (reference sequence). V shed 3 bases, J shed 3 bases, and the junction held 10 bases outside the gene matches. The CDR3 length is 17 residues. The CDR3 loop is CASSHSEDRVDTGELFF. The CDR3 bases are TGTGCCAGCAGCCACTCGGAAGACAGGGTCGACACCGGGGAGCTGTTTTTT.

A single count supports this clone. This chain connects TRBV20-1 to TRBJ1-1, with unresolved D. CDR1 is DFQATT, CDR2 SNEGSKA, per germline (reference sequence). Trimming left V 3 bases short and J 1 base short, with 15 bases between. The CDR3 runs to 15 residues. The DNA for the CDR3 is TGCAGTGCTAGTCGAACTGATAGGAGGAACACTGAAGCTTTCTTT. It specifies CSASRTDRRNTEAFF.

This clone was observed once. The V gene is TRBV11-3, the J gene TRBJ2-1, with TRBD1 as a possible D gene (7 bases). The germline V and J ends were trimmed by 8 bases and 8 bases, with 19 bases remaining between them. The CDR3 extends over 14 amino acids. CDR1 is SGHNT, CDR2 YENEEA, per germline. CDR3 nucleotide sequence: TGTGCCAGCCGCCGAGGGGGCGGGGAGGATGAGCAGTTCTTC. It encodes CASRRGGGEDEQFF.

The chain joins TRBV5-1 to TRBJ2-5, with 9 nucleotides matching TRBD1. Germline V gene data show CDR1 as SGHRS and CDR2 as YFSETQ. J lost 4 bases, V lost 3 bases, and 7 bases had no gene match. The CDR3 has 15 amino acids. CDR3 nucleotides: TGCGCCAGCAGCTCCGGGACAGGGATTGGAGAGACCCAGTACTTC. The encoded protein is CASSSGTGIGETQYF.

The CDR3 DNA sequence: TGTGCCAGCAGCCAACAAACAGGGCCCGACAAGAAGCAGTTCTTC. It yields the protein CASSQQTGPDKKQFF. This chain joins TRBV5-5 and TRBJ2-1; tentative D call: TRBD1 (6 bases). The germline V gene has CDR1 SGHKS and CDR2 YYEKEE (reference sequence). This CDR3 comprises 15 residues. Trimming left V 4 bases short and J 11 bases short, with 22 bases between.

This clone appeared once. As DNA, the CDR3 is TGTGCCAGCAGCTTGGAGGCTAGCGGGATTTATGAGCAGTTCTTC. Residues: CASSLEASGIYEQFF. This rearrangement joins TRBV5-4 to TRBJ2-1, with 9 bases that match TRBD2. V dropped 0 bases and J dropped 8; count of bases not matched to a gene: 6. Germline V gene lookup returns CDR1 SGHNT and CDR2 YYREEE (reference sequence). CDR3 length: 15 residues. Full variable domain (remainder filled in from reference TRBV5-4 and TRBJ2-1): ETGVTQSPTHLIKTRGQQVTLRCSSQSGHNTVSWYQQALGQGPQFIFQYYREEENGRGNFPPRFSGLQFPNYSSELNVNALELDDSALYLCASSLEASGIYEQFFGPGTRLTVL.